This is a list of T cell receptor beta chains from one sample in a study of blood T cell repertoires in COVID-19. TCRdb keeps only in-frame clones here, not all; method: immunoSEQ multiplex PCR. The sample holds over 150,000 clones, almost 85% seen once. The sequencing sample was made of peripheral blood. Receptors were obtained from a young man with active or convalescent COVID-19. The CDR3 runs from the conserved cysteine through the conserved F or W. The order of the fields is V gene, J gene, CDR3 length, CDR3 protein.

V: TRBV6-5; J: TRBJ1-3; length: 14; CDR3: CASRVTGAGNTIYF
V: TRBV2; J: TRBJ2-1; length: 13; CDR3: CASISGGYNEQFF
V: TRBV15; J: TRBJ2-3; length: 16; CDR3: CATSRVAGAVADTQYF
V: TRBV7-9; J: TRBJ1-4; length: 16; CDR3: CASSHYSGTGSEKLFF
V: TRBV19; J: TRBJ2-7; length: 18; CDR3: CASSIGLAGGPSSYEQYF
V: TRBV14; J: TRBJ2-1; length: 15; CDR3: CASSQAGGGYNEQFF
V: TRBV30; J: TRBJ1-4; length: 12; CDR3: CASRDYNEKLFF
V: TRBV6-5; J: TRBJ2-7; length: 15; CDR3: CASSLLAGSSYEQYF
V: TRBV5-6; J: TRBJ2-1; length: 15; CDR3: CASSYTGNSYNEQFF
V: TRBV19; J: TRBJ1-5; length: 14; CDR3: CASSIGTGRQPQHF
V: TRBV5-8; J: TRBJ1-5; length: 14; CDR3: CASSLGGSNQPQHF
V: TRBV3-1/TRBV3-2; J: TRBJ2-7; length: 17; CDR3: CASRSGTGIEGFYEQYF
V: TRBV25-1; J: TRBJ1-5; length: 14; CDR3: CASNPFYSNQPQHF
V: TRBV6-2/TRBV6-3; J: TRBJ2-2; length: 15; CDR3: CASSYSPQSTGELFF
V: TRBV27; J: TRBJ1-2; length: 15; CDR3: CASRTAGGPNYGYTF
V: TRBV9; J: TRBJ2-2; length: 16; CDR3: CASSVGLAGNTGELFF
V: TRBV7-9; J: TRBJ2-3; length: 12; CDR3: CASSPSGDTQYF
V: TRBV4-3; J: TRBJ2-7; length: 15; CDR3: CASSQSPDSSYEQYF
V: TRBV27; J: TRBJ1-1; length: 15; CDR3: CASSFLQGGDTEAFF
V: TRBV7-6; J: TRBJ2-3; length: 15; CDR3: CASSLGSGGADTQYF
V: TRBV28; J: TRBJ2-7; length: 13; CDR3: CASSRPGGYEQYF
V: TRBV5-8; J: TRBJ2-7; length: 13; CDR3: CATPLGISYEQYF
V: TRBV5-1; J: TRBJ2-5; length: 13; CDR3: CASSNPSEETQYF
V: TRBV7-3; J: TRBJ2-1; length: 14; CDR3: CASSGTASYNEQFF
V: TRBV27; J: TRBJ1-1; length: 17; CDR3: CASSSNQLPRMNTEAFF
V: TRBV6-5; J: TRBJ1-2; length: 13; CDR3: CASSRDRANGYTF
V: TRBV4-2; J: TRBJ1-1; length: 14; CDR3: CASSREQGNTEAFF